The text below deals with one TCR beta chain. Its target is not known. Germline V gives CDR1 DFQATT, CDR2 SNEGSKA (reference sequence). V gave up 7 bases and J gave up 7 bases, with 10 bases separating them. There are 11 residues in the CDR3. This sample is part of a study of graft-versus-host responses after intestinal transplantation. Study details: Multivisceral, liver-intestinal, or isolated intestinal grafts went to recipients. Recipients were all induced with anti-thymocyte globulin, then given tacrolimus and steroids for around three years.

Findings of the study overall: In patients with graft-donor T cell macrochimerism, allograft graft-versus-host to host-versus-graft clonal ratios were high. Declining HvG levels early post-transplant were linked to peak circulating GvH clone levels.

Data came from immunoSEQ multiplex PCR; TCRdb stores just in-frame clones and leaves some out. The repertoire includes about 90,000 clones, 88% of them detected once, and around 0.3% sits in the top ten. This chain connects TRBV20-1 to TRBJ2-2; D is perhaps TRBD2 (6 bases). Material: unstimulated CD4+ T cells sorted from spleen or lymph node cells, obtained before transplant. The sequence derives from a human donor who was the organ donor for an intestinal transplant. CDR3 residues: CSVPGVGELFF. CDR3 nucleotides: TGCAGTGTTCCGGGGGTCGGGGAGCTGTTTTTT.